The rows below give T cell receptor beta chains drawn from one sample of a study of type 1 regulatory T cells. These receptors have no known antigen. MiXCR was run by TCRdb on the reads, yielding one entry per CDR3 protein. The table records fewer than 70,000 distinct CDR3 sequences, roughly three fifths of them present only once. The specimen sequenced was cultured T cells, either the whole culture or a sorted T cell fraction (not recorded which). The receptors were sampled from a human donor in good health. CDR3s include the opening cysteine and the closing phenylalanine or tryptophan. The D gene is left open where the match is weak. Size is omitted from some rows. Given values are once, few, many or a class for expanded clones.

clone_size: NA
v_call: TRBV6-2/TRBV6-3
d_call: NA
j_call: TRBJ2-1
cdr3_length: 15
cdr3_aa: CASSFAAHHLNEQFF
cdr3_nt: TGTGCCAGCAGCTTTGCCGCCCACCACCTTAATGAGCAGTTCTTC

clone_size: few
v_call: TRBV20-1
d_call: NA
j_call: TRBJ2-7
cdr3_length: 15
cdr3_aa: CSASARASLFYEQYF
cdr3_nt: TGCAGTGCTAGTGCCAGGGCATCATTGTTCTACGAGCAGTACTTC

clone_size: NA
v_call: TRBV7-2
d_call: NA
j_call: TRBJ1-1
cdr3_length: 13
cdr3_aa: CASDLTSGTEAFF
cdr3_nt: TGTGCCAGCGATTTGACATCTGGCACTGAAGCTTTCTTT

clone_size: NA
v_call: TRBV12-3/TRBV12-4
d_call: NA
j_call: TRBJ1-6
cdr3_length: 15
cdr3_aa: CASSQLGGSGSPLHF
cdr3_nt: TGTGCCAGCAGCCAGCTCGGGGGAAGCGGTTCACCCCTCCACTTT

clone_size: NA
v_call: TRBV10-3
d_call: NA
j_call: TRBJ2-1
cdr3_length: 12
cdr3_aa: CAILRDYNEQFF
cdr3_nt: TGTGCCATACTCCGGGACTACAATGAGCAGTTCTTC

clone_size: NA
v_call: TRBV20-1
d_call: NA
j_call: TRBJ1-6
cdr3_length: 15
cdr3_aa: CSARKSRADNSPLHF
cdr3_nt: TGCAGTGCTAGAAAGTCCAGGGCGGATAATTCACCCCTCCACTTT

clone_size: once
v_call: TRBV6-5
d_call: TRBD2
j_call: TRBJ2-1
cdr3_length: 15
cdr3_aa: CASRGSGGPLNEQFF
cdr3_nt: TGTGCCAGCCGGGGCTCGGGAGGGCCTCTAAATGAGCAGTTCTTC

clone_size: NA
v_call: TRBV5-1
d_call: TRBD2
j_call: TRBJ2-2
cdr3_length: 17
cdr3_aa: CASSPDSSGANTGKLFF
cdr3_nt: TGCGCCAGCAGCCCCGATTCTAGCGGCGCGAACACCGGGAAGCTGTTTTTT

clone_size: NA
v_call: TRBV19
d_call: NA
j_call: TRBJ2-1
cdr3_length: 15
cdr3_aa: CASRIQGLERNEQFF
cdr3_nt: TGTGCCAGTAGAATCCAGGGACTTGAGCGCAATGAGCAGTTCTTC

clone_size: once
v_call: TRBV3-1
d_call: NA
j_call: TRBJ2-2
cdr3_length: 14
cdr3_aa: CASSQVAGRGELFF
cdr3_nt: TGTGCCAGCAGCCAAGTCGCGGGGCGAGGGGAGCTGTTTTTT

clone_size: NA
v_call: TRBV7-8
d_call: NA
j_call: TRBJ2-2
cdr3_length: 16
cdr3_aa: CASSPYRASNTGELFF
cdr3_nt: TGTGCCAGCAGCCCCTACCGGGCGTCAAACACCGGGGAGCTGTTTTTT

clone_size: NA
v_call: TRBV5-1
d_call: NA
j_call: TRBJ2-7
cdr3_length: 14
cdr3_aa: CASSGTESSYEQYF
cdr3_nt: TGCGCCAGCAGCGGGACGGAGAGCTCCTACGAGCAGTACTTC

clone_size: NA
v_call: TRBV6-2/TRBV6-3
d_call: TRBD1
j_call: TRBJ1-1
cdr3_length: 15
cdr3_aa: CASKARDRWNTEAFF
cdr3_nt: TGTGCCAGCAAAGCACGGGACAGGTGGAACACTGAAGCTTTCTTT

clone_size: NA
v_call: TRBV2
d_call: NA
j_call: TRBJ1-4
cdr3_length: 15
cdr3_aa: CASSGRWQGNEKLFF
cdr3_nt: TGTGCCAGCAGCGGGCGCTGGCAGGGGAATGAAAAACTGTTTTTT

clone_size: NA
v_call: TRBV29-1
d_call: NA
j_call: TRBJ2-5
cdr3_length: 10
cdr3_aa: CSAGQETQYF
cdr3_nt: TGCAGCGCGGGGCAGGAGACCCAGTACTTC

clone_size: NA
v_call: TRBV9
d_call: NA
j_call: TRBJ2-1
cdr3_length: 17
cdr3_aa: CASSPSLEKSSYNEQFF
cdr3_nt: TGTGCCAGCAGCCCCTCCCTTGAAAAGAGCTCCTACAATGAGCAGTTCTTC

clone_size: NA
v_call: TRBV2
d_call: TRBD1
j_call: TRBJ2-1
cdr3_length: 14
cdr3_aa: CASIPGTGDNEQFF
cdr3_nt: TGTGCCAGCATACCCGGGACAGGAGACAATGAGCAGTTCTTC

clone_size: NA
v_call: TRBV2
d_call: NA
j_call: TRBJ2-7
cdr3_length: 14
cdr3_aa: CASSSLADPYEQYF
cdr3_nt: TGTGCCAGCAGTTCTTTAGCCGATCCCTACGAGCAGTACTTC

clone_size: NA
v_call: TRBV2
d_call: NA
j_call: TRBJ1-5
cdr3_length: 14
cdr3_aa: CASSFGVWVQPQHF
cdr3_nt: TGTGCCAGCAGTTTCGGGGTCTGGGTTCAGCCCCAGCATTTT

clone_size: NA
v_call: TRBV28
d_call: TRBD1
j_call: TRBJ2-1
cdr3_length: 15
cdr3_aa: CASSLGGTGHNEQFF
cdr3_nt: TGTGCCAGCAGTTTAGGGGGGACAGGGCACAATGAGCAGTTCTTC

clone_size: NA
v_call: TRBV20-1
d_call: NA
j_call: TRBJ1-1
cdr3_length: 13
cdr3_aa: CSPDGDPGTEAFF
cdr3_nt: TGCAGTCCAGACGGGGACCCGGGCACTGAAGCTTTCTTT

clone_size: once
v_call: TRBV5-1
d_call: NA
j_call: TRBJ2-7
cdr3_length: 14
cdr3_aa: CASSLAPVGYEQYF
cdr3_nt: TGCGCCAGCAGCTTGGCCCCCGTGGGCTACGAGCAGTACTTC